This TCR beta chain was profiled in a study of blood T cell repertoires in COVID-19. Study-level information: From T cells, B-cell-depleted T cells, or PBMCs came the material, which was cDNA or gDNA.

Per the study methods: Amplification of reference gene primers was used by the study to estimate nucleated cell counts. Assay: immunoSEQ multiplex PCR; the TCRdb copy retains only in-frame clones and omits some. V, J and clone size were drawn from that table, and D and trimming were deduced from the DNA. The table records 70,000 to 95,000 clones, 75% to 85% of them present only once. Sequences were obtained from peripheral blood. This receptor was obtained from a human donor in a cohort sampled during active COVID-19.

In DNA form, the CDR3 reads TGCGCCAGCAGCCTGACAGGGGTTACTAATGAAAAACTGTTTTTT. The encoded protein is CASSLTGVTNEKLFF. The J gene is TRBJ1-4, the V gene TRBV5-1; TRBD1 matches 8 bases. Germline CDR1 SGHRS, CDR2 YFSETQ. The CDR3 is 15 residues long. The trim removed 4 bases at V and 2 bases at J, leaving 4 bases unmatched.